A selection of T cell receptor beta chains follows, all from one sample in a study of OX40 agonist ivuxolimab in advanced cancers. Method: immunoSEQ multiplex PCR; TCRdb's copy keeps in-frame clones and lacks some. The repertoire has under 140,000 clones, 89% of them found once; the top ten carry 0.27%. The specimen was CD4+ or CD8+ T cells sorted from blood, collected in a trial of the OX40 agonist ivuxolimab. These receptors all stem from an adult with an advanced solid tumor such as melanoma, head and neck, liver or kidney cancer. CDR3s include the opening cysteine and the closing phenylalanine or tryptophan. D genes are given only for firm matches. The size of a clone is reported for some rows only, either as once, few or many, or as a class for expanded clones.

V gene: TRBV5-6; D gene: TRBD1; J gene: TRBJ1-1; clone size: NA; CDR3 protein: CASSSGTGLEAFF; CDR3 DNA: TGTGCCAGCAGCTCCGGGACAGGACTAGAAGCTTTCTTT
V gene: TRBV19; D gene: TRBD2; J gene: TRBJ2-3; clone size: NA; CDR3 protein: CASGPGLAGRGTDTQYF; CDR3 DNA: TGTGCCAGTGGTCCGGGACTAGCGGGGAGAGGCACAGATACGCAGTATTTT
V gene: TRBV30; D gene: TRBD1; J gene: TRBJ1-2; clone size: few; CDR3 protein: CAGRAGTGGNTF; CDR3 DNA: TGTGCCGGCCGGGCGGGGACAGGGGGCAACACCTTC
V gene: TRBV4-2; D gene: NA; J gene: TRBJ1-4; clone size: once; CDR3 protein: CASSQDPGPEEKLFF; CDR3 DNA: TGTGCCAGCAGCCAAGACCCAGGGCCGGAAGAAAAACTGTTTTTT
V gene: TRBV19; D gene: NA; J gene: TRBJ1-2; clone size: few; CDR3 protein: CASSRGEDYGYTF; CDR3 DNA: TGTGCCAGTAGTAGAGGGGAGGACTATGGCTACACCTTC
V gene: TRBV7-3; D gene: NA; J gene: TRBJ1-1; clone size: few; CDR3 protein: CASSPGRATNTEAFF; CDR3 DNA: TGTGCCAGCAGCCCGGGCAGGGCCACTAACACTGAAGCTTTCTTT
V gene: TRBV25-1; D gene: NA; J gene: TRBJ2-6; clone size: NA; CDR3 protein: CASSEWGSGANVLTF; CDR3 DNA: TGTGCCAGCAGTGAATGGGGCTCTGGGGCCAACGTCCTGACTTTC
V gene: TRBV19; D gene: NA; J gene: TRBJ2-5; clone size: NA; CDR3 protein: CASSPPGGQETQYF; CDR3 DNA: TGTGCCAGTAGTCCTCCGGGTGGCCAAGAGACCCAGTACTTC
V gene: TRBV19; D gene: NA; J gene: TRBJ1-1; clone size: NA; CDR3 protein: CATLSREEDWNTEAFF; CDR3 DNA: TGTGCCACCTTGTCCCGGGAAGAAGATTGGAACACTGAAGCTTTCTTT
V gene: TRBV7-2; D gene: TRBD2; J gene: TRBJ2-1; clone size: NA; CDR3 protein: CASSLEGTSGNEQFF; CDR3 DNA: TGTGCCAGCAGCTTAGAGGGGACTAGCGGAAATGAGCAGTTCTTC
V gene: TRBV2; D gene: TRBD2; J gene: TRBJ2-7; clone size: NA; CDR3 protein: CALKETSGNYEQYF; CDR3 DNA: TGTGCCCTGAAGGAAACTAGCGGGAACTACGAGCAGTACTTC
V gene: TRBV7-2; D gene: TRBD2; J gene: TRBJ2-1; clone size: NA; CDR3 protein: CASSISSGGRGYNEQFF; CDR3 DNA: TGTGCCAGCAGCATTAGCAGTGGCGGGAGGGGGTACAATGAGCAGTTCTTC
V gene: TRBV5-1; D gene: NA; J gene: TRBJ1-3; clone size: once; CDR3 protein: CASSTLGNALGNTIYF; CDR3 DNA: TGCGCCAGCAGCACCTTGGGGAACGCTCTTGGAAACACCATATATTTT
V gene: TRBV21-1; D gene: NA; J gene: TRBJ1-5; clone size: many; CDR3 protein: CASSKASPPGVTNQPQHF; CDR3 DNA: TGTGCCAGCAGCAAAGCATCCCCTCCGGGGGTTACCAATCAGCCCCAGCATTTT
V gene: TRBV7-3; D gene: TRBD1; J gene: TRBJ2-2; clone size: NA; CDR3 protein: CASSRRTGTVLPNTGELFF; CDR3 DNA: TGTGCCAGCAGCCGTCGCACCGGGACAGTTCTACCGAACACCGGGGAGCTGTTTTTT
V gene: TRBV30; D gene: NA; J gene: TRBJ1-1; clone size: NA; CDR3 protein: CAWIPRPGLGTEAFF; CDR3 DNA: TGTGCCTGGATCCCAAGACCTGGACTGGGCACTGAAGCTTTCTTT
V gene: TRBV5-1; D gene: NA; J gene: TRBJ1-2; clone size: NA; CDR3 protein: CASSLVQSNYGYTF; CDR3 DNA: TGCGCCAGCAGCTTGGTCCAGTCCAACTATGGCTACACCTTC
V gene: TRBV18; D gene: NA; J gene: TRBJ1-1; clone size: NA; CDR3 protein: CASSPPNSKNTEAFF; CDR3 DNA: TGTGCCAGCTCACCACCGAACAGTAAGAACACTGAAGCTTTCTTT
V gene: TRBV13; D gene: NA; J gene: TRBJ2-7; clone size: NA; CDR3 protein: CASSLREATYEQYF; CDR3 DNA: TGTGCCAGCAGCTTGAGGGAGGCCACGTACGAGCAGTACTTC
V gene: TRBV29-1; D gene: NA; J gene: TRBJ2-7; clone size: NA; CDR3 protein: CSARTKRSSYEQYF; CDR3 DNA: TGCAGCGCCCGGACGAAGCGAAGCTCCTACGAGCAGTACTTC
V gene: TRBV5-1; D gene: NA; J gene: TRBJ2-3; clone size: NA; CDR3 protein: CASSLDDGGSTDTQYF; CDR3 DNA: TGCGCCAGCAGCTTGGACGATGGGGGTTCCACAGATACGCAGTATTTT
V gene: TRBV18; D gene: NA; J gene: TRBJ1-2; clone size: NA; CDR3 protein: CASSSVSGSYGYTF; CDR3 DNA: TGTGCCAGCTCGTCAGTCAGCGGGAGCTATGGCTACACCTTC
V gene: TRBV5-1; D gene: TRBD2; J gene: TRBJ2-1; clone size: NA; CDR3 protein: CASSSSGGSYNEQFF; CDR3 DNA: TGCGCCAGCAGTTCTAGCGGGGGGTCCTACAATGAGCAGTTCTTC
V gene: TRBV5-1; D gene: NA; J gene: TRBJ2-3; clone size: NA; CDR3 protein: CASSLRGRADTQYF; CDR3 DNA: TGCGCCAGCAGCTTAAGGGGGAGGGCAGATACGCAGTATTTT
V gene: TRBV5-8; D gene: NA; J gene: TRBJ1-6; clone size: NA; CDR3 protein: CASSLGTLNSPLHF; CDR3 DNA: TGTGCCAGCAGCTTGGGGACACTTAATTCACCCCTCCACTTT
V gene: TRBV21-1; D gene: NA; J gene: TRBJ2-7; clone size: NA; CDR3 protein: CASSKNGTGSGEQYF; CDR3 DNA: TGTGCCAGCAGCAAGAACGGGACAGGGTCTGGCGAGCAGTACTTC
V gene: TRBV6-5; D gene: TRBD1; J gene: TRBJ1-5; clone size: NA; CDR3 protein: CASSFGTGNQPQHF; CDR3 DNA: TGTGCCAGCAGCTTCGGGACAGGCAATCAGCCCCAGCATTTT